A single sample is the source of the 2 T cell receptor beta chains below, sequenced in a study of T cell responses to AZD1222 COVID-19 vaccine. Measured with immunoSEQ multiplex PCR; TCRdb has only the in-frame clones, and not every one. The repertoire holds around 140,000 clones, with 90% to 95% as singletons. Sequencing used peripheral blood, obtained 28 days after the second AZD1222 dose. The source is an adult who received the AZD1222 COVID-19 vaccine.

V usage is TRBV19 and J usage is TRBJ1-5; 12 nucleotides line up with TRBD1. This CDR3 region has 16 residues. The germline gives CDR1 LNHDA, CDR2 SQIVND (reference sequence). With 5 bases clipped from V and 5 bases from J, the junction kept 7 bases outside the gene matches. The CDR3 protein is CASSLPGQGAHQPQHF. The CDR3 bases are TGTGCCAGTAGTCTTCCGGGACAGGGGGCCCATCAGCCCCAGCATTTT.

The chain couples TRBV28 to TRBJ2-2; D possibly uses TRBD1 or TRBD2 (5 bases each). The CDR3 is 13 residues long. Germline loops: CDR1 MDHEN, CDR2 SYDVKM. DNA of the CDR3: TGTGCTTCTCGGGGCTGGAACACCGGGGAGCTGTTTTTT. As protein: CASRGWNTGELFF.